This entry concerns a single T cell receptor beta chain. This record comes from a study of blood T cell repertoires in COVID-19. Libraries were prepared by immunoSEQ multiplex PCR; TCRdb keeps only in-frame clonotypes and omits some of them. The table shows around 68,000 clones, with approximately 80% occurring only once. Germline CDR1 SGHRS, CDR2 YFSETQ. This CDR3 is 17 amino acids long. J gave up 0 bases and V 0 bases, and 4 bases lay outside the gene matches. The clonotype comes from an elderly man with active COVID-19. Sequences were obtained from peripheral blood. The gene calls are TRBV5-1 and TRBJ2-1; 9 nucleotides match TRBD2. The CDR3 protein is CASSLGNSGSSYNEQFF. CDR3 in DNA: TGCGCCAGCAGCTTGGGAAATAGCGGGAGCTCCTACAATGAGCAGTTCTTC.